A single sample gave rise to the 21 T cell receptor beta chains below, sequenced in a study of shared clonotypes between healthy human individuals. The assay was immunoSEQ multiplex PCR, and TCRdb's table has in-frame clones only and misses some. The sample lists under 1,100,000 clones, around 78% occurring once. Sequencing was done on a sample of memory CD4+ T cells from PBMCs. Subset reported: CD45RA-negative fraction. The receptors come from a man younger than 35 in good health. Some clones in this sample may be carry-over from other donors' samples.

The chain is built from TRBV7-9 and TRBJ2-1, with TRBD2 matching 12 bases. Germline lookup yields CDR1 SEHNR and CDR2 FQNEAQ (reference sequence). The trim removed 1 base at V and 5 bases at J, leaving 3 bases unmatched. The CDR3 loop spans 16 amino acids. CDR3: CASSLVRLAGDNEQFF. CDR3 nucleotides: TGTGCCAGCAGCTTAGTCCGACTAGCGGGAGACAATGAGCAGTTCTTC.

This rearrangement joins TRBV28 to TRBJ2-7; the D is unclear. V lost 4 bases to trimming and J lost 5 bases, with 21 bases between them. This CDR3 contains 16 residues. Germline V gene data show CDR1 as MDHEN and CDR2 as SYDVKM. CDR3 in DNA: TGTGCCAGCAGTTCCCGGCTTCGCGGTATTGGAGACGAGCAGTACTTC. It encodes CASSSRLRGIGDEQYF. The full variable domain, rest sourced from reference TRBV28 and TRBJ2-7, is DVKVTQSSRYLVKRTGEKVFLECVQDMDHENMFWYRQDPGLGLRLIYFSYDVKMKEKGDIPEGYSVSREKKERFSLILESASTNQTSMYLCASSSRLRGIGDEQYFGPGTRLTVT.

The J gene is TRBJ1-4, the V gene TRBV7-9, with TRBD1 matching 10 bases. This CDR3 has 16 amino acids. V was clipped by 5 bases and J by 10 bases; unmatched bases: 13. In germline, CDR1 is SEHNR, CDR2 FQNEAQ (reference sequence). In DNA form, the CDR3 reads TGTGCCAGCAGCCCTCGGACAGGGGGAGTGGGAGGAAAACTGTTTTTT. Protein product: CASSPRTGGVGGKLFF.

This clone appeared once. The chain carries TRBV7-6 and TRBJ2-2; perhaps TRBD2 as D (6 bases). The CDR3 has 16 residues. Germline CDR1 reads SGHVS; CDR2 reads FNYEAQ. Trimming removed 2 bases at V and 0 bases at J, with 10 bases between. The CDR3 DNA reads TGTGCCAGCAGCTTATTTGGGGGGACGAACACCGGGGAGCTGTTTTTT. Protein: CASSLFGGTNTGELFF.

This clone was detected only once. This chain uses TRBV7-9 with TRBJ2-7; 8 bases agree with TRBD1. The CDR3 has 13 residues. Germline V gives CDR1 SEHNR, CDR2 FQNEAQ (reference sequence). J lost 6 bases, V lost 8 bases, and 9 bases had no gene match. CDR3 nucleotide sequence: TGTGCCAGCCGACGACAGGGGTTCGGCGAGCAGTACTTC. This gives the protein CASRRQGFGEQYF.

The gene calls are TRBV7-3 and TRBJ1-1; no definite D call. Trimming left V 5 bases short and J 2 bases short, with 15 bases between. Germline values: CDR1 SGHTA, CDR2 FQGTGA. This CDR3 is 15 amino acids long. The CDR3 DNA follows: TGTGCCAGCAGCCCTTTTATAGGGTCCAACACTGAAGCTTTCTTT. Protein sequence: CASSPFIGSNTEAFF. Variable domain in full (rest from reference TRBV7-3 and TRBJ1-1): GAGVSQTPSNKVTEKGKYVELRCDPISGHTALYWYRQSLGQGPEFLIYFQGTGAADDSGLPNDRFFAVRPEGSVSTLKIQRTERGDSAVYLCASSPFIGSNTEAFFGQGTRLTVV.

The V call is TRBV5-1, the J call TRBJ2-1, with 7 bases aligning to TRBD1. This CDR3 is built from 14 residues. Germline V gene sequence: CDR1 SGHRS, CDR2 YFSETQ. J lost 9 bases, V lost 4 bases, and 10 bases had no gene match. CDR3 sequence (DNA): TGCGCCAGCAGCATAGACCAACAGGGGTTTGAGCAGTTCTTC. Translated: CASSIDQQGFEQFF.

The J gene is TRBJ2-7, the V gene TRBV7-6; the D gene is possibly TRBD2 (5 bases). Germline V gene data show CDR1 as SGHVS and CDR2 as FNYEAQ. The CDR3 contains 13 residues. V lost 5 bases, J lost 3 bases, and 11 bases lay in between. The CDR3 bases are TGTGCCAGCAGCCTTAGCGCGGACTACGAGCAGTACTTC. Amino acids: CASSLSADYEQYF.

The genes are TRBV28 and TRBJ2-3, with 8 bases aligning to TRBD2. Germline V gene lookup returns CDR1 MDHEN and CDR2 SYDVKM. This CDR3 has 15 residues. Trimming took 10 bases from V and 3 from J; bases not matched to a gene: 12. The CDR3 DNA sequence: TGTGCCACCAACGGCCCGGGAGGGCCAACAGATACGCAGTATTTT. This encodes CATNGPGGPTDTQYF.

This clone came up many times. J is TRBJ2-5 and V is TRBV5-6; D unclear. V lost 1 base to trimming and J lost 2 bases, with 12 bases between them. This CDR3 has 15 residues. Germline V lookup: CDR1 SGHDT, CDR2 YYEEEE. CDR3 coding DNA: TGTGCCAGCAGCTTGTTGGTTGCGGCTCAAGAGACCCAGTACTTC. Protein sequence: CASSLLVAAQETQYF.

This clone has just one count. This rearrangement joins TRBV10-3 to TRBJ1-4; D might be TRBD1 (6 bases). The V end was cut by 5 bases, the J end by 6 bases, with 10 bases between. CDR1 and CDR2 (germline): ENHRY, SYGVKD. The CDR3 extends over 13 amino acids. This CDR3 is CAISTGSYEKLFF. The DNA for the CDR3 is TGTGCCATCAGTACAGGGAGTTATGAAAAACTGTTTTTT.

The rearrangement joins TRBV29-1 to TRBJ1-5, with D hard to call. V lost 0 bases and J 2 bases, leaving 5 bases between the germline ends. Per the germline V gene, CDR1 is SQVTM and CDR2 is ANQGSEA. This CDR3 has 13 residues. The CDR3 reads CSVEDQGNQPQHF. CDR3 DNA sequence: TGCAGCGTTGAAGATCAGGGCAATCAGCCCCAGCATTTT.

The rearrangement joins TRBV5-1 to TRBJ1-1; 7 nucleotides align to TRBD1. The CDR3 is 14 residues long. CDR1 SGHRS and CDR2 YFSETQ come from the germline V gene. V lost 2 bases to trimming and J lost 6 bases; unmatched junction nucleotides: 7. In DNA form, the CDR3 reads TGCGCCAGCAGCTTTTCCCAGGGGGTCTCTGAAGCTTTCTTT. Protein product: CASSFSQGVSEAFF.

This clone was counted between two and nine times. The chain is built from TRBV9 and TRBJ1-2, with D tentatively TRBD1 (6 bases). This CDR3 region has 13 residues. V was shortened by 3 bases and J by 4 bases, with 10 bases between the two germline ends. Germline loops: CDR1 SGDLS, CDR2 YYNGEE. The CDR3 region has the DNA TGTGCCAGCAGCGAACAGGGAGCCTATGGCTACACCTTC. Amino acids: CASSEQGAYGYTF.

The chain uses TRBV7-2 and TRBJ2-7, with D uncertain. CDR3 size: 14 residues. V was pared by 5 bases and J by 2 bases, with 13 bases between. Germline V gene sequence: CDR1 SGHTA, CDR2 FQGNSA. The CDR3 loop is CASSPTRLPYEQYF. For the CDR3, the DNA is TGTGCCAGCAGCCCCACGAGACTTCCCTACGAGCAGTACTTC.

The CDR3 loop is CASSEARPSVETQYF. For the CDR3, the DNA is TGTGCCAGCAGTGAAGCGCGGCCCAGTGTGGAGACCCAGTACTTC. J is TRBJ2-5 and V is TRBV2; D uncertain. The germline V gene has CDR1 SNHLY and CDR2 FYNNEI. V lost 0 bases, J lost 5 bases, and 13 bases lay in between. The CDR3 has 15 amino acids.

The CDR3 loop reads CASSSSGQPQHF. CDR3 in DNA: TGTGCCAGCAGCTCGTCGGGCCAGCCCCAGCATTTT. The chain carries TRBV5-5 and TRBJ1-5; D is unclear. The V gene lost 3 bases and the J gene lost 7 bases, with 8 bases spanning the gap. CDR3 length equals 12 residues. Germline CDR1 is SGHKS and CDR2 is YYEKEE (reference sequence).

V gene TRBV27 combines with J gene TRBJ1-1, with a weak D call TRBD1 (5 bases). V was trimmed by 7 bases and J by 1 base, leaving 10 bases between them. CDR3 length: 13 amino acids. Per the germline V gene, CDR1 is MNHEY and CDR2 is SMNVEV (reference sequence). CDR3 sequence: CASMGRPNTEAFF. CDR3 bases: TGTGCCAGCATGGGACGGCCGAACACTGAAGCTTTCTTT.

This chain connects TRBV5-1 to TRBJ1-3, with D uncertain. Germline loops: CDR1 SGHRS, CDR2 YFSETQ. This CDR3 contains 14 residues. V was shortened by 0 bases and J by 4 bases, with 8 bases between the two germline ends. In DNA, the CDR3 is TGCGCCAGCAGCTTGGAGGGTCAGGGAAACACCATATATTTT. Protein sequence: CASSLEGQGNTIYF. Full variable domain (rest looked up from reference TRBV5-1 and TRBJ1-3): KAGVTQTPRYLIKTRGQQVTLSCSPISGHRSVSWYQQTPGQGLQFLFEYFSETQRNKGNFPGRFSGRQFSNSRSEMNVSTLELGDSALYLCASSLEGQGNTIYFGEGSWLTVV.

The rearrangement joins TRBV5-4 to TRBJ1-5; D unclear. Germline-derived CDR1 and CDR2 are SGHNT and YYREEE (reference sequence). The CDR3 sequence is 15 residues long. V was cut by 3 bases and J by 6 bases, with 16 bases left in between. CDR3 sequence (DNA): TGTGCCAGCAGCTCTTCTGGGAAAACCCCTCAGCCCCAGCATTTT. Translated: CASSSSGKTPQPQHF.

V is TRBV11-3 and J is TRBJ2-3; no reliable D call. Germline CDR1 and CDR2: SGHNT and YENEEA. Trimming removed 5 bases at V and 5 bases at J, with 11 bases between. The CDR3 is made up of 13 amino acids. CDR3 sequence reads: CASSATERDTQYF. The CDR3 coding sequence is TGTGCCAGCAGCGCAACAGAGCGAGATACGCAGTATTTT.